Below, one T cell receptor (beta chain) is given with its context. Looked up from germline, CDR1 is SGHDN and CDR2 is FVKESK. V lost 2 bases and J lost 6, with 13 bases in between. The CDR3 consists of 14 residues. Under the authors' procedure: Reference gene primers were amplified, and this amplification served to estimate nucleated cell counts. Data came from immunoSEQ multiplex PCR; TCRdb stores just in-frame clones and leaves some out. V and J calls and clone size follow that table, whereas D and trimming were derived from the DNA. The sample contains some 49,000 clones, less than 85% of which appear only once. The sample belongs to a study of blood T cell repertoires in COVID-19. Study context: Researchers got acute and convalescent COVID-19 samples from the United States, Italy and Spain. The analysed material was cDNA or gDNA that came from T cells, B-cell-depleted T cells, or PBMCs.

The chain employs TRBV14 and TRBJ1-1; D remains ambiguous. The sample consisted of peripheral blood. The sequence came from a human donor in a cohort sampled during active COVID-19. The CDR3 sequence is CASSQLISVAEAFF. The CDR3 bases are TGTGCCAGCAGCCAATTGATAAGCGTCGCTGAAGCTTTCTTT.